A single TCR beta chain is shown here with its context. The target antigen is unknown. This entry is derived from a study of siplizumab effects on memory and regulatory T cells. Points from the study as a whole: The authors did not confirm suppressive function in proliferating Tregs from siplizumab cultures. Siplizumab, the agent tested, significantly reduced alloreactive sequences traceable to unstimulated CD4+ memory cells. Naive T cells were seen as more diverse than memory cells and as major alloresponse contributors.

Deletions cut 2 bases from V and 4 bases from J, with 8 bases between. CDR1 is LNHDA, CDR2 SQIVND, per germline (reference sequence). The CDR3 is 13 amino acids. Sequenced by immunoSEQ multiplex PCR; TCRdb stores in-frame clones only, minus some. This table holds approximately 94,000 clones, about 94% found once. The source material was non-Treg CD4+ T cells sorted from blood. The rearrangement links TRBV19 to TRBJ1-2, with D hard to call. The receptor comes from a human donor in good health. The CDR3 nucleotides are TGTGCCAGTAGTATAAAGTGGGTCTATGGCTACACCTTC. Translated: CASSIKWVYGYTF.